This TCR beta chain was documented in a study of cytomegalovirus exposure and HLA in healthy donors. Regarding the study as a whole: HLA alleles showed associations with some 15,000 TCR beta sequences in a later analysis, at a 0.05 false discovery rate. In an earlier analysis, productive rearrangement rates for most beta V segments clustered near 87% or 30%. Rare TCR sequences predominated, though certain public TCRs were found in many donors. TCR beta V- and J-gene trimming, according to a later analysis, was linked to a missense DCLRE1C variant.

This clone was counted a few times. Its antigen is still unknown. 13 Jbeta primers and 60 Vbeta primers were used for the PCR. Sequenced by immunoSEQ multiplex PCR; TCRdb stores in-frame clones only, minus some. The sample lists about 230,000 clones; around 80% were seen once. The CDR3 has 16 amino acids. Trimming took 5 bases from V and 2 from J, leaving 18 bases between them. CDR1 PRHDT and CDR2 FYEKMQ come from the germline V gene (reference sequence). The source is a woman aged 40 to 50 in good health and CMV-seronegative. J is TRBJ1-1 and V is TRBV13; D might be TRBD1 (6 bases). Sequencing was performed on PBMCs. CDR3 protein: CASSRKPDRSNTEAFF. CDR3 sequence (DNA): TGTGCCAGCAGCCGGAAACCCGACAGGAGTAACACTGAAGCTTTCTTT.